This T cell receptor (beta chain) was profiled in a study of T-cell memory formation after mild COVID-19. At the level of the study: TCR clusters were mostly confined to one donor each.

Findings and limits, study-wide: For contracting clones, CD4+ ones sat mainly in CM and EM, CD8+ in EMRA. Among clones contracting day 15 to 85, CD4/CD8 was balanced, whereas later expanders leaned CD4+.

This clonotype was seen more than once but under ten times. No antigen is known for it. Each CDR3 protein gets one entry after TCRdb re-called the 5' RACE reads with MiXCR. The sample includes about 110,000 distinct CDR3 sequences, about 15% of them seen just once. The sequenced sample was PBMCs or a T cell subset sorted from them (not recorded which). The receptor comes from a man in his late teens or twenties who had mild COVID-19 (a few samples of this study predate the infection). Cell type and time point are not known.

CDR3 amino acids: CASSLPGGETQYF. The CDR3 DNA sequence: TGTGCCAGCAGCCTACCTGGGGGAGAGACCCAGTACTTC. This rearrangement joins TRBV7-2 to TRBJ2-5; either TRBD1 or TRBD2 may fit D (5 bases each). Looked up from germline, CDR1 is SGHTA and CDR2 is FQGNSA. The CDR3 is 13 residues long. Trimming cost V 5 bases and J 4 bases, with 11 bases left between them.